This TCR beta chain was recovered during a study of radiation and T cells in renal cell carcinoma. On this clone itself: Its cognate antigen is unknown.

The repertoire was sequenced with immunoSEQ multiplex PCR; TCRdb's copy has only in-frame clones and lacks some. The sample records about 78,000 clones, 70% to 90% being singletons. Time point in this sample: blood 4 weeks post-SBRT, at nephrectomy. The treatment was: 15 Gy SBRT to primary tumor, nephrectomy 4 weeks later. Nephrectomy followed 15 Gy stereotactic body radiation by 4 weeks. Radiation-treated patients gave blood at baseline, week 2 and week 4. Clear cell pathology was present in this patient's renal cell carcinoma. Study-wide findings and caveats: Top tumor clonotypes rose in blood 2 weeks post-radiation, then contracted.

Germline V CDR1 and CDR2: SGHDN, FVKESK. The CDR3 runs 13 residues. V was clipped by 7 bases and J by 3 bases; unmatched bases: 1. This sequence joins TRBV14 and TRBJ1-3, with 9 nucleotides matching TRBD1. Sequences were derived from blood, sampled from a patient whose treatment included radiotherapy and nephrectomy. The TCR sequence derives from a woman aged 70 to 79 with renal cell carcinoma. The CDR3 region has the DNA TGTGCCAGCAACAGGGGGCTTGGAAACACCATATATTTT. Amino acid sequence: CASNRGLGNTIYF.